Listed below are T cell receptor beta chains from one sample, sequenced in a study of T cell responses to AZD1222 COVID-19 vaccine. Profiled with immunoSEQ multiplex PCR; TCRdb holds only in-frame clones, not every one. Of tens of thousands of clones detected, roughly 90% appear once; the ten largest clones hold about 2%. Sequencing used peripheral blood, obtained on day 0 of AZD1222 vaccination. These receptor sequences come from an adult in good health. Each CDR3 is given with its conserved first and last residue. A D gene is named only where the DNA matches it firmly. Clone size is stated in some rows and not others, as once, few, many or a class when expanded.

d_call clone_size j_call v_call cdr3_aa cdr3_nt
TRBD2 . TRBJ2-1 TRBV7-3 CASSIGLAGYNEQFF TGTGCCAGCAGCATCGGACTAGCGGGGTACAATGAGCAGTTCTTC
TRBD2 . TRBJ2-7 TRBV28 CASRSLAGAYEQYF TGTGCCAGCAGAAGTCTAGCGGGGGCCTACGAGCAGTACTTC
TRBD1 . TRBJ1-2 TRBV2 CASSVTGTGVGYTF TGTGCCAGCAGTGTAACCGGGACAGGGGTTGGCTACACCTTC
TRBD1 . TRBJ2-7 TRBV27 CASSARQGLREQYF TGTGCCAGCAGTGCCAGACAGGGATTGAGGGAGCAGTACTTC
TRBD1 . TRBJ2-4 TRBV5-4 CASSGPPGQKRAKNIQYF TGTGCCAGCAGCGGACCCCCGGGACAGAAAAGAGCCAAAAACATTCAGTACTTC
. . TRBJ2-1 TRBV7-2 CASSSKLGPVDQFF TGTGCCAGCAGCTCTAAACTCGGGCCTGTCGACCAGTTCTTC
. . TRBJ2-5 TRBV29-1 CSVTRGETQYF TGCAGCGTGACGCGCGGAGAGACCCAGTACTTC
. . TRBJ2-5 TRBV2 CASRAGTYQETQYF TGTGCCAGCAGGGCAGGGACGTACCAAGAGACCCAGTACTTC
. . TRBJ2-2 TRBV19 CASTATSAGELFF TGTGCCAGTACCGCGACTAGTGCCGGGGAGCTGTTTTTT
. . TRBJ1-6 TRBV21-1 CASSRDRGNSPLHF TGTGCCAGCAGCAGGGACAGGGGTAATTCACCCCTCCACTTT
. . TRBJ2-3 TRBV7-6 CASSSPTANTDTQYF TGTGCCAGCAGCTCACCGACAGCGAACACAGATACGCAGTATTTT
. . TRBJ1-5 TRBV7-2 CASSLVVAAGQPQHF TGTGCCAGCAGCTTAGTGGTAGCTGCTGGTCAGCCCCAGCATTTT
. . TRBJ2-4 TRBV6-1 CASSDTPRVAAKNIQYF TGTGCCAGCAGTGATACCCCCAGGGTGGCTGCAAAAAACATTCAGTACTTC
. . TRBJ2-1 TRBV7-9 CASSPKTRISHEQFF TGTGCCAGCAGCCCCAAGACTAGAATCAGCCATGAGCAGTTCTTC
TRBD1 . TRBJ2-5 TRBV18 CASSPRGGGETQYF TGTGCCAGCTCACCACGAGGGGGCGGGGAGACCCAGTACTTC
. . TRBJ2-1 TRBV10-1 CASSGGKYNEQFF TGCGCCAGCAGTGGCGGAAAGTACAATGAGCAGTTCTTC
. . TRBJ2-7 TRBV5-1 CASSVRLGGSYEQYF TGCGCCAGCAGCGTCCGGTTAGGGGGCTCCTACGAGCAGTACTTC
. . TRBJ1-1 TRBV11-2 CASSLVSGQQTAFF TGTGCCAGCAGCTTAGTTTCCGGACAGCAGACAGCTTTCTTT
. . TRBJ2-7 TRBV5-1 CASSSYLGGRRSYEQYF TGCGCCAGCAGCTCATACCTCGGCGGCCGTCGGTCCTACGAGCAGTACTTC
. . TRBJ1-2 TRBV7-2 CASSLGPGDRSYTF TGTGCCAGCAGCTTAGGGCCCGGGGATCGTAGCTACACCTTC
TRBD1 . TRBJ2-3 TRBV29-1 CSVQIQGETDTQYF TGCAGCGTACAAATACAGGGGGAGACAGATACGCAGTATTTT
. . TRBJ2-2 TRBV7-8 CASSLLRNTGELFF TGTGCCAGCAGCTTACTCAGAAACACCGGGGAGCTGTTTTTT
TRBD2 . TRBJ2-5 TRBV2 CASIPAGRVETQYF TGTGCCAGCATTCCGGCAGGGAGGGTCGAGACCCAGTACTTC
. . TRBJ2-7 TRBV6-6 CASSYSTGSSSYEQYF TGTGCCAGCAGTTACTCGACCGGGTCGTCCTCCTACGAGCAGTACTTC
TRBD2 . TRBJ2-7 TRBV19 CASSRRTSGSINEQYF TGTGCCAGTAGCCGACGGACTAGCGGGAGTATCAACGAGCAGTACTTC
TRBD2 . TRBJ2-7 TRBV5-1 CASSLAASGPYEQYF TGCGCCAGCAGCTTGGCGGCTAGCGGTCCCTACGAGCAGTACTTC
. . TRBJ1-1 TRBV11-1 CASSWGVNTEAFF TGTGCCAGCAGCTGGGGGGTCAACACTGAAGCTTTCTTT
. . TRBJ2-4 TRBV28 CASSSKAARGLRIQYF TGTGCCAGCAGTTCTAAGGCCGCCAGGGGCCTCCGCATTCAGTACTTC
. . TRBJ2-7 TRBV7-9 CASSLGPSVRYEQYF TGTGCCAGCAGCTTAGGACCGTCAGTTCGCTACGAGCAGTACTTC
. . TRBJ2-2 TRBV5-1 CASSLGLLATGELFF TGCGCCAGCAGCTTGGGTTTACTAGCCACCGGGGAGCTGTTTTTT
TRBD2 . TRBJ2-1 TRBV19 CASSIPGLAGYNEQFF TGTGCCAGTAGTATCCCGGGACTAGCGGGATACAATGAGCAGTTCTTC
TRBD1 . TRBJ2-1 TRBV6-6 CASSHGTGNNEQFF TGTGCCAGCAGTCACGGGACAGGGAACAATGAGCAGTTCTTC
TRBD1 . TRBJ1-2 TRBV10-3 CAISRGQGVNGYTF TGTGCCATCAGTCGAGGACAGGGGGTCAATGGCTACACCTTC
TRBD2 . TRBJ2-7 TRBV18 CASSPTAGGSYEQYF TGTGCCAGCTCTCCCACCGCGGGGGGTTCCTACGAGCAGTACTTC
TRBD1 . TRBJ1-2 TRBV5-1 CASSSSGGGYGYTF TGCGCCAGCAGCTCCTCAGGGGGCGGGTATGGCTACACCTTC
. . TRBJ2-7 TRBV24-1 CATSGDRSYEQYF TGTGCCACCAGTGGAGACAGGTCCTACGAGCAGTACTTC
. . TRBJ1-2 TRBV3-1/TRBV3-2 CASSQGGSIYGYTF TGTGCCAGCAGCCAAGGAGGGTCCATCTATGGCTACACCTTC
TRBD2 . TRBJ2-1 TRBV7-6 CASSRPSRGGRAFGNEQFF TGTGCCAGCAGCCGCCCATCTCGGGGCGGGAGGGCCTTCGGCAATGAGCAGTTCTTC
. . TRBJ2-4 TRBV27 CASSLFVGTKNIQYF TGTGCCAGCAGTTTATTTGTGGGGACCAAAAACATTCAGTACTTC
. once TRBJ2-7 TRBV6-5 CASSRDRNSYEQYF TGTGCCAGCAGCCGTGACAGGAACTCCTACGAGCAGTACTTC
TRBD2 . TRBJ2-1 TRBV24-1 CATRPTSGGTNEQFF TGTGCCACCAGGCCGACTAGCGGGGGGACCAATGAGCAGTTCTTC
TRBD1 . TRBJ1-2 TRBV4-1 CASSQTDRGHGYTF TGCGCCAGCAGCCAGACGGACAGGGGGCATGGCTACACCTTC
TRBD1 . TRBJ2-5 TRBV13 CASSDRGQGEVTQYF TGTGCCAGCAGCGACAGGGGGCAGGGTGAGGTGACCCAGTACTTC
. . TRBJ1-3 TRBV5-5 CASSFGQSGNTIYF TGTGCCAGCAGCTTCGGACAGTCTGGAAACACCATATATTTT
. . TRBJ1-2 TRBV6-5 CASRQDSQLKGGYTF TGTGCCAGCAGACAAGACAGTCAGCTTAAAGGTGGCTACACCTTC
. . TRBJ1-6 TRBV27 CASSRQGRGVNSPLHF TGTGCCAGCAGTAGGCAGGGGCGAGGCGTTAATTCACCCCTCCACTTT
TRBD2 . TRBJ2-5 TRBV5-1 CASGLAGGYQETQYF TGCGCCAGTGGACTAGCGGGAGGGTACCAAGAGACCCAGTACTTC
. . TRBJ2-3 TRBV27 CASSLTAASSTDTQYF TGTGCCAGCAGTCTGACTGCTGCCTCTAGCACAGATACGCAGTATTTT
TRBD2 . TRBJ2-1 TRBV24-1 CATSGVGGSSYNEQFF TGTGCCACCAGTGGGGTGGGCGGGAGCTCCTACAATGAGCAGTTCTTC
TRBD2 . TRBJ2-1 TRBV9 CASSVASGKVNEQFF TGTGCCAGCAGCGTGGCTAGCGGGAAAGTGAATGAGCAGTTCTTC
TRBD2 . TRBJ2-1 TRBV5-1 CASSLLPGLAYEQFF TGCGCCAGCAGCTTACTACCGGGACTAGCTTATGAGCAGTTCTTC
TRBD1 . TRBJ1-3 TRBV7-2 CASSLGVGTVNTIYF TGTGCCAGCAGCTTAGGTGTAGGGACAGTAAACACCATATATTTT
. . TRBJ1-2 TRBV6-5 CAIRVWDYGYTF TGTGCCATCCGGGTGTGGGACTATGGCTACACCTTC
TRBD1 . TRBJ2-1 TRBV6-5 CASLGTAGNEQFF TGTGCCAGCCTAGGGACAGCAGGCAATGAGCAGTTCTTC